Listed below are T cell receptor beta chains from one sample, sequenced in a study of shared clonotypes between healthy human individuals. Generated by immunoSEQ multiplex PCR, the TCRdb table keeps only in-frame clones and is missing some. This sample has hundreds of thousands of clones, with around 79% found just once. Sequenced sample: PBMCs. These receptors were taken from a woman aged 40 to 50 in good health. Some clones in this sample may be carry-over from other donors' samples. The CDR3 runs from the conserved cysteine through the conserved F or W. Each record gives: J gene, clone size, D gene, V gene, CDR3 DNA, CDR3 protein. D genes are given only for firm matches. Rows may omit the clone size; those that give it use once, few, many or a size class.

>TRBJ1-5|-|-|TRBV21-1
TGTGCCAGCAGCAAAGGCGGCTGGCCACGGTTTTATAGCAATCAGCCCCAGCATTTT
CASSKGGWPRFYSNQPQHF
>TRBJ1-5|-|TRBD1|TRBV6-6
TGTGCCAGCAGCCCCGACAGGGGGAGCAATCAGCCCCAGCATTTT
CASSPDRGSNQPQHF
>TRBJ2-7|-|-|TRBV7-3
TGTGCCAGTTCAACTGCCTTGGGAAACGAGCAGTACTTC
CASSTALGNEQYF
>TRBJ2-2|-|-|TRBV18
TGTGCCAGCTCAAGCAGGGCGAACACCGGGGAGCTGTTTTTT
CASSSRANTGELFF
>TRBJ2-7|once|TRBD1|TRBV5-1
TGCGCCAGCAGCCCAATACCGGGACAGGGGGGCAACGAGCAGTACTTC
CASSPIPGQGGNEQYF
>TRBJ2-6|-|-|TRBV28
TGTGCCAGCCGCCGGGCTGGGGCCAACGTCCTGACTTTC
CASRRAGANVLTF
>TRBJ2-7|-|-|TRBV11-2
TGTGCCAGCAGCTCATGGACTATACGATCCTACGAGCAGTACTTC
CASSSWTIRSYEQYF
>TRBJ2-5|-|TRBD2|TRBV4-1
TGCGCCAGCAGCCCGACTAGGACTAGCGGGAGGGCGGGAGAGACCCAGTACTTC
CASSPTRTSGRAGETQYF
>TRBJ2-1|-|-|TRBV7-2
TGTGCCAGCAGCTTTGGGACGGAGTACAATGAGCAGTTCTTC
CASSFGTEYNEQFF
>TRBJ1-4|-|TRBD1|TRBV6-1
TGTGCCAGCAGACAGGGGAGGGCTAATGAAAAACTGTTTTTT
CASRQGRANEKLFF
>TRBJ1-3|-|-|TRBV30
TGTGCCTGCCCCGGACTAGGAAACACCATATATTTT
CACPGLGNTIYF
>TRBJ1-3|-|-|TRBV28
TGTGCCAGCAGTCTCCCCGGGCATGGAAACACCATATATTTT
CASSLPGHGNTIYF
>TRBJ2-2|-|-|TRBV7-8
TGTGCCAGCAGCTTAGCGCGTAGGTCTCGAGCACAGGGCGGGGAGCTGTTTTTT
CASSLARRSRAQGGELFF
>TRBJ2-3|-|-|TRBV28
TGTGCCAGCAGTCCCTTGGGGGTTAGCACAGATACGCAGTATTTT
CASSPLGVSTDTQYF
>TRBJ2-1|few|-|TRBV4-2
TGTGCCAGCAGCCAGGTCGGGTCCTACAATGAGCAGTTCTTC
CASSQVGSYNEQFF
>TRBJ2-1|once|TRBD2|TRBV6-6
TGTGCCAGCAAGGGACTAGCGGGAGGTTCGTACAATGAGCAGTTCTTC
CASKGLAGGSYNEQFF
>TRBJ2-3|-|TRBD2|TRBV5-6
TGTGCCAGCAGCTTTTTAGCGGGAGCCATTACGCAGTATTTT
CASSFLAGAITQYF
>TRBJ1-1|-|-|TRBV4-2
TGTGCCAGCAGCCAAGGCTCTTCGCAAGAAGCTTTCTTT
CASSQGSSQEAFF
>TRBJ1-1|-|-|TRBV27
TGTGCCAGCAGTTTACGGCCGAACACTGAAGCTTTCTTT
CASSLRPNTEAFF
>TRBJ1-2|-|-|TRBV10-3
TGTGCCATCAGGGAAAGCCCCGGAGTTATGGATGGCTACACCTTC
CAIRESPGVMDGYTF
>TRBJ1-2|-|-|TRBV5-1
TGCGCCAGCAGCTTGGCTCAGGGCGAAGGCTACACCTTC
CASSLAQGEGYTF
>TRBJ2-2|-|-|TRBV5-4
TGTGCCAGCAGCCAGCGGAACACCGGGGAGCTGTTTTTT
CASSQRNTGELFF